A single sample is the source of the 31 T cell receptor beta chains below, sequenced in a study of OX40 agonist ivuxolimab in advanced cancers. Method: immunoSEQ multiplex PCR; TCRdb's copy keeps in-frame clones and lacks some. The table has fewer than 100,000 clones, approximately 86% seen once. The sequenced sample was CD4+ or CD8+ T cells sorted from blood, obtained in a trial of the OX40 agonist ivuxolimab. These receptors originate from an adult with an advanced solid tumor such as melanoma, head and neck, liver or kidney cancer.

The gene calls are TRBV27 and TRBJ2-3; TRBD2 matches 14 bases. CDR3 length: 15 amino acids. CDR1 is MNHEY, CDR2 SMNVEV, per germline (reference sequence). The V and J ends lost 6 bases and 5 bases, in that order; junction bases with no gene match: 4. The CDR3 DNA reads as TGTGCCAGCAGAGGACTAGCGGGAGGTGAAGATACGCAGTATTTT. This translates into CASRGLAGGEDTQYF.

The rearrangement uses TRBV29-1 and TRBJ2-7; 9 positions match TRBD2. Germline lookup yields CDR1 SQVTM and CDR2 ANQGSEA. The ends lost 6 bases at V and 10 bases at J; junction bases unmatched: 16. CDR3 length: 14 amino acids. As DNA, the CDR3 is TGCAGCGTAGGACCTGGAGGGGGAGCGGGGGGACAGTACTTC. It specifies CSVGPGGGAGGQYF.

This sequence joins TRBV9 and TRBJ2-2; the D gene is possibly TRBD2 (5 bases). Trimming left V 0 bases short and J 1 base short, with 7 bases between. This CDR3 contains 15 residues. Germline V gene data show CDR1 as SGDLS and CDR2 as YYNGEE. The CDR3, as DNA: TGTGCCAGCAGCGTAGCGGGAAGGAACACCGGGGAGCTGTTTTTT. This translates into CASSVAGRNTGELFF.

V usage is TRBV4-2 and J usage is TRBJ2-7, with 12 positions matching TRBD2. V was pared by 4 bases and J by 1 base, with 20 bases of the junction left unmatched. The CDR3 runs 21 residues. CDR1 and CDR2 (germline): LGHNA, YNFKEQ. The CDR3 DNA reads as TGTGCCAGCAGCCGCAGACTAGCGGGGGACAGCATGCGTCGGAGATCCTACGAGCAGTACTTC. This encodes CASSRRLAGDSMRRRSYEQYF.

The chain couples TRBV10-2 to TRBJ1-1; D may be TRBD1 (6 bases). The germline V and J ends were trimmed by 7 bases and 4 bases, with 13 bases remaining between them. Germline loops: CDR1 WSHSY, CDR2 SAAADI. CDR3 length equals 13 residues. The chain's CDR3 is CASNWGRVTEAFF. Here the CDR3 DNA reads TGCGCCAGCAACTGGGGGCGGGTCACTGAAGCTTTCTTT.

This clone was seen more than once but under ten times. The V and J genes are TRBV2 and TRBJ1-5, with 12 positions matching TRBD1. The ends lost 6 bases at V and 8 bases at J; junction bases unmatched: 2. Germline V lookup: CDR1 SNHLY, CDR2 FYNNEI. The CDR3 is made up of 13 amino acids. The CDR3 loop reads CASRGQGAEPQHF. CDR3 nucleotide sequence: TGTGCCAGCAGGGGACAGGGGGCAGAGCCCCAGCATTTT.

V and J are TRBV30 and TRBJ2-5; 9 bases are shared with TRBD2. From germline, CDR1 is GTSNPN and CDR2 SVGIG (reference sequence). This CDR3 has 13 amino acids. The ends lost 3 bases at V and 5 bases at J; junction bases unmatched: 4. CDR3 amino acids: CAWSGTSQETQYF. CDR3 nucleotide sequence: TGTGCCTGGAGCGGGACTAGCCAGGAGACCCAGTACTTC.

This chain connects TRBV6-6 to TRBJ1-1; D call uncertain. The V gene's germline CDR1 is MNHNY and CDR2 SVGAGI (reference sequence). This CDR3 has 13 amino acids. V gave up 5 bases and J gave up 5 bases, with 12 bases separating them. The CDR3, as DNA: TGTGCCAGCAGTCCCCGGGTGGATACTGAAGCTTTCTTT. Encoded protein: CASSPRVDTEAFF.

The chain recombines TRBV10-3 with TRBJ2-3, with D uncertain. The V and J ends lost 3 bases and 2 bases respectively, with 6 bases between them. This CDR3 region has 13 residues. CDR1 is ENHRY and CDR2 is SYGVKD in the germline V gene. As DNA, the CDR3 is TGTGCCATCAGTGACCCTGACACAGATACGCAGTATTTT. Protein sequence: CAISDPDTDTQYF.

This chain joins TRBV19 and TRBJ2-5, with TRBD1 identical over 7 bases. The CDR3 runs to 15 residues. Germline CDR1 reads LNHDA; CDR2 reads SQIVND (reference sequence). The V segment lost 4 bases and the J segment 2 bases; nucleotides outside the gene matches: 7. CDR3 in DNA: TGTGCCAGTAGTAACACCCGACAGGGTCAAGAGACCCAGTACTTC. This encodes CASSNTRQGQETQYF.

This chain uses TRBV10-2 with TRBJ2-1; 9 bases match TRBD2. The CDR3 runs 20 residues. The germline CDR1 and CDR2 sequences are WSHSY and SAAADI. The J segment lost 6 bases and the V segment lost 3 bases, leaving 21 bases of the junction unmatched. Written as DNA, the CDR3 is TGCGCCAGCAGTGATCCCCACTCTCCTTCGCGGGAGGGCCCCCTCAATGAGCAGTTCTTC. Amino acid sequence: CASSDPHSPSREGPLNEQFF.

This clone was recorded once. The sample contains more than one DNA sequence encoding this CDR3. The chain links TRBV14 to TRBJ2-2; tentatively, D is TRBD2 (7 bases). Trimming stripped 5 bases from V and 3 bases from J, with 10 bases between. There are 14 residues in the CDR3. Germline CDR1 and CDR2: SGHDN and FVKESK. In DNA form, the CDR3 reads TGTGCCAGCAGCGGCGGGGGCGACACCGGGGAGCTGTTTTTT. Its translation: CASSGGGDTGELFF.

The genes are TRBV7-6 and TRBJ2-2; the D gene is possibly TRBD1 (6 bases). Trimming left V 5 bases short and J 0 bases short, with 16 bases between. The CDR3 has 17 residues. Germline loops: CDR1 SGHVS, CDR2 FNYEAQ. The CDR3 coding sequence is TGTGCCAGCAGCCCCCCCCGAGGGGGAGCGAACACCGGGGAGCTGTTTTTT. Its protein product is CASSPPRGGANTGELFF. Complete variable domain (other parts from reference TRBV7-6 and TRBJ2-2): GAGVSQSPRYKVTKRGQDVALRCDPISGHVSLYWYRQALGQGPEFLTYFNYEAQQDKSGLPNDRFSAERPEGSISTLTIQRTEQRDSAMYRCASSPPRGGANTGELFFGEGSRLTVL.

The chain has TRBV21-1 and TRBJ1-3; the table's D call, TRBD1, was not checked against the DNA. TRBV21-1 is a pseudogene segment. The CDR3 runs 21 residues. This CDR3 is CATTACLRLELGQGALNTIYF. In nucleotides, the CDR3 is TGTGCCACCACGGCCTGTCTTCGTCTCGAACTGGGACAGGGGGCTTTGAACACCATATATTTT.

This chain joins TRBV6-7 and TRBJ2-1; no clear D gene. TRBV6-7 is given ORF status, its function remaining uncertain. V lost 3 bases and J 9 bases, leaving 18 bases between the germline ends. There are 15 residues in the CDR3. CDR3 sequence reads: CASSYRAVQRAEQFF. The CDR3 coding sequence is TGTGCCAGCAGTTATCGGGCGGTTCAAAGGGCTGAGCAGTTCTTC.

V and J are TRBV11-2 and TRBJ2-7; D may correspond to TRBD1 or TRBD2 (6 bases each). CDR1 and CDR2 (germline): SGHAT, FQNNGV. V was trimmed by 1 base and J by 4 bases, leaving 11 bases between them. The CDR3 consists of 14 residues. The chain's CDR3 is CASSLVGAGYEQYF. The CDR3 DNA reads TGTGCCAGCAGCTTAGTGGGGGCGGGATACGAGCAGTACTTC.

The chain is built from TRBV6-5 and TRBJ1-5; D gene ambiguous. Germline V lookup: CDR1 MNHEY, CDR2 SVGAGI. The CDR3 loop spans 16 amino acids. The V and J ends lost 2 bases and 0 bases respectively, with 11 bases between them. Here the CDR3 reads CASSYEPVYSNQPQHF. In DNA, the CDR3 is TGTGCCAGCAGTTACGAACCGGTATATAGCAATCAGCCCCAGCATTTT.

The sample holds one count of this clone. The CDR3 region is CASSLGGITDTQYF. The CDR3 DNA sequence: TGTGCCAGCAGTTTAGGTGGTATTACAGATACGCAGTATTTT. The rearrangement uses TRBV28 and TRBJ2-3; unclear D gene. Looked up from germline, CDR1 is MDHEN and CDR2 is SYDVKM. The CDR3 runs to 14 residues. V gave up 2 bases and J gave up 3 bases, with 9 bases separating them.

The CDR3 loop reads CATSRLQGPTDTQYF. In DNA form, the CDR3 reads TGTGCCACCAGCAGGTTACAGGGCCCCACAGATACGCAGTATTTT. This rearrangement joins TRBV15 to TRBJ2-3; maybe TRBD1 (6 bases). The CDR3 has 15 amino acids. Germline values: CDR1 LNHNV, CDR2 YYDKDF (reference sequence). Trimming left V 3 bases short and J 2 bases short, with 12 bases between.

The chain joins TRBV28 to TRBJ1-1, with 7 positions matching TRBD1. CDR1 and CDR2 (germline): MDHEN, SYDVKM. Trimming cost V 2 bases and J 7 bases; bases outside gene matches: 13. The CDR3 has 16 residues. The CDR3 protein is CASSLIKTSGTDEAFF. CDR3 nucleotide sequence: TGTGCCAGCAGTTTAATTAAAACCTCCGGGACAGATGAAGCTTTCTTT.

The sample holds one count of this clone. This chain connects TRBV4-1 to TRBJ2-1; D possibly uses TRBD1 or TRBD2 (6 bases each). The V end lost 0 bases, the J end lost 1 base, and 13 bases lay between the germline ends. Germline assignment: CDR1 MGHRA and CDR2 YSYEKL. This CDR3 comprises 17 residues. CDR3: CASSQDGEGGSYNEQFF. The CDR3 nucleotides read TGCGCCAGCAGCCAAGACGGCGAGGGGGGTTCCTACAATGAGCAGTTCTTC.

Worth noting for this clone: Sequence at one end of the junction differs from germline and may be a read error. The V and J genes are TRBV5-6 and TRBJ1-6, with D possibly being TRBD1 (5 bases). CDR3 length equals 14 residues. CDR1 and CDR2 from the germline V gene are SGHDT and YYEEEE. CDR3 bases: TGTGCCAGCAGCCCCCCGGGGCGTAATGCACCCCTCCACTTT. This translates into CASSPPGRNAPLHF.

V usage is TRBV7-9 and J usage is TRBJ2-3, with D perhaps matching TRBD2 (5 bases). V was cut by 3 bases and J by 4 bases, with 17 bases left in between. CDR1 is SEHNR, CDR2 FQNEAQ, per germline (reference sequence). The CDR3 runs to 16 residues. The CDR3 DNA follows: TGTGCCAGCAGCTTTTCTTCGGGATCGGGCGCAGATACGCAGTATTTT. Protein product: CASSFSSGSGADTQYF.

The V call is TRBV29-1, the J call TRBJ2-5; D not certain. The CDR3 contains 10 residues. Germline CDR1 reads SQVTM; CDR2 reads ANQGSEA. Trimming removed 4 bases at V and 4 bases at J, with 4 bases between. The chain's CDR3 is CSVGVETQYF. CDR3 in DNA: TGCAGCGTTGGGGTAGAGACCCAGTACTTC.

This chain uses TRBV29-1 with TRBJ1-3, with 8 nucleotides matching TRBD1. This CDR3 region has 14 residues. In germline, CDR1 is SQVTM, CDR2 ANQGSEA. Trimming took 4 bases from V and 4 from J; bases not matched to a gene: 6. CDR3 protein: CSVVDRGEGNTIYF. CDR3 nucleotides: TGCAGCGTTGTTGACAGGGGAGAGGGAAACACCATATATTTT.

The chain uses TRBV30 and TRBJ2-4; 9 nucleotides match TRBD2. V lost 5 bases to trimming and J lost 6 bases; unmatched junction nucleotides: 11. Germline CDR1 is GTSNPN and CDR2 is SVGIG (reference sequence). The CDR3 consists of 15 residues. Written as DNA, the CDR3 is TGTGCCTGGGGTACCGGCGGGAGGGCCTTAAACATTCAGTACTTC. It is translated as CAWGTGGRALNIQYF.

The CDR3 loop reads CASSQGANTGELFF. CDR3 DNA: TGTGCCAGCAGCCAAGGGGCGAACACCGGGGAGCTGTTTTTT. The chain combines TRBV7-3 with TRBJ2-2; a weak D match, TRBD1 (5 bases). The CDR3 runs to 14 residues. Trimming took 5 bases from V and 0 from J, leaving 7 bases between them. The germline V gene has CDR1 SGHTA and CDR2 FQGTGA.

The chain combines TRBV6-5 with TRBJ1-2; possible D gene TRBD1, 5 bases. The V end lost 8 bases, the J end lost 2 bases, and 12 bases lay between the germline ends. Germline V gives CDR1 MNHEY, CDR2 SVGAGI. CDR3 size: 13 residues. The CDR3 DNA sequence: TGTGCCAGCCGGGGGGTAAACAACTATGGCTACACCTTC. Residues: CASRGVNNYGYTF.

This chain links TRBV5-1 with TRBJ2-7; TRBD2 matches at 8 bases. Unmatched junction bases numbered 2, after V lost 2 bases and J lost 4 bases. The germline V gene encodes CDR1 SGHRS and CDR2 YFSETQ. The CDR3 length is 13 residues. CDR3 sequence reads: CASSLTSGYEQYF. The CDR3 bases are TGCGCCAGCAGCTTAACTAGCGGATACGAGCAGTACTTC.

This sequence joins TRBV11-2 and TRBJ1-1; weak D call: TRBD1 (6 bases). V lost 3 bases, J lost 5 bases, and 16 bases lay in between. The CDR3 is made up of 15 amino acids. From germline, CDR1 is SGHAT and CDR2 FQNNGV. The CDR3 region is CASSFSRAGVTEAFF. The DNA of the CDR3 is TGTGCCAGCAGCTTTAGTCGGGCAGGGGTGACTGAAGCTTTCTTT.

The CDR3 nucleotides read TGTGCCATCAGTGACAGGCAGGGACTAGCGGCCTACGAGCAGTACTTC. Amino acid sequence: CAISDRQGLAAYEQYF. V is TRBV10-3 and J is TRBJ2-7, with 11 positions matching TRBD2. Losses at the gene ends were 3 bases for V and 2 bases for J; bases not matched to a gene: 6. In germline, CDR1 is ENHRY, CDR2 SYGVKD. The CDR3 has 16 amino acids.